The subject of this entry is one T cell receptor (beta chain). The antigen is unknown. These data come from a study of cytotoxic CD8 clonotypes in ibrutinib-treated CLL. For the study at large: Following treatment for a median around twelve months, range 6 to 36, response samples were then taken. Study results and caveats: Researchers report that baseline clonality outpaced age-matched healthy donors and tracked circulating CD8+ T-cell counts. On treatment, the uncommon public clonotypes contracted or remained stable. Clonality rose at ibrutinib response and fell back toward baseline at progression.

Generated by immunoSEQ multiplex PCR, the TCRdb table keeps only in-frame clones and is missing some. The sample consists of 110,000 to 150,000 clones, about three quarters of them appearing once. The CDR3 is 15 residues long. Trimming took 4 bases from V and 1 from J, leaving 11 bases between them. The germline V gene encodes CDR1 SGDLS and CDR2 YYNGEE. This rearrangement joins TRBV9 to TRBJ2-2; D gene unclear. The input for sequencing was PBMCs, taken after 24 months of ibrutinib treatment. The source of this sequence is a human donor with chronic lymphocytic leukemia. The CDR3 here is CASSPRTLNTGELFF. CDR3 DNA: TGTGCCAGCAGCCCTAGGACCCTGAACACCGGGGAGCTGTTTTTT. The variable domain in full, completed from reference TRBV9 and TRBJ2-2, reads DSGVTQTPKHLITATGQRVTLRCSPRSGDLSVYWYQQSLDQGLQFLIQYYNGEERAKGNILERFSAQQFPDLHSELNLSSLELGDSALYFCASSPRTLNTGELFFGEGSRLTVL.